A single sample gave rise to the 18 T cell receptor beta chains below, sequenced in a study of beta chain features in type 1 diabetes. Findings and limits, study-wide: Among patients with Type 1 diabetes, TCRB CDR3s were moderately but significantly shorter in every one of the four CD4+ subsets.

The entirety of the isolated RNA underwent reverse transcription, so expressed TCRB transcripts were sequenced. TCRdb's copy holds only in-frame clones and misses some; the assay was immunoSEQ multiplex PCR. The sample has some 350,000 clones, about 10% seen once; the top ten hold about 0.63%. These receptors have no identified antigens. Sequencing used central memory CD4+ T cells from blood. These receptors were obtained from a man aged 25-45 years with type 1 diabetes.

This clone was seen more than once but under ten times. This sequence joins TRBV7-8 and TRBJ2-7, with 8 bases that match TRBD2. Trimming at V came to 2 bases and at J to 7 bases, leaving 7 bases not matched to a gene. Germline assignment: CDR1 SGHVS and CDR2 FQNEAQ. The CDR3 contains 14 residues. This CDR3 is CASSLPGGDGEQYF. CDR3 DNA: TGTGCCAGCAGCTTACCCGGGGGGGATGGAGAGCAGTACTTC.

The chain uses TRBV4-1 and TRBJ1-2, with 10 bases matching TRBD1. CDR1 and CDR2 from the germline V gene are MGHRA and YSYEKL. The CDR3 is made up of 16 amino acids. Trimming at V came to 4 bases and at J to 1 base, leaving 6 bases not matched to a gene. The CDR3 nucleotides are TGCGCCAGCAGCCCTCTAGGGACAGGGGATAACTATGGCTACACCTTC. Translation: CASSPLGTGDNYGYTF.

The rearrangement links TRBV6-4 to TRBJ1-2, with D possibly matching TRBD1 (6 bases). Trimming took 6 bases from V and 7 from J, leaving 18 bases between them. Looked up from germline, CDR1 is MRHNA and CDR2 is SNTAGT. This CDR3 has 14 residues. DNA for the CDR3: TGTGCCAGCAGAGCGACAGGAGCATCTCGTGGCTACACCTTC. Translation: CASRATGASRGYTF.

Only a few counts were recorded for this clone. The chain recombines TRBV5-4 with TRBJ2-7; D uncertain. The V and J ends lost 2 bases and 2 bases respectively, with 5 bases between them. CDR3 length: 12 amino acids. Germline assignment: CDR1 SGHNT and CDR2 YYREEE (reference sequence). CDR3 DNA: TGTGCCAGCAGCTTTGCGACCTACGAGCAGTACTTC. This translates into CASSFATYEQYF.

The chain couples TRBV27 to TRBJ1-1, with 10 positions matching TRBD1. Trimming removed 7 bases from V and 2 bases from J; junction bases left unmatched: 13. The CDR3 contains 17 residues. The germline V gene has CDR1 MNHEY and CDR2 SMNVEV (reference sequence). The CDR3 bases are TGTGCCAGCAATTACCGGGACAGGGGAGAAAAAAACACTGAAGCTTTCTTT. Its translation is CASNYRDRGEKNTEAFF.

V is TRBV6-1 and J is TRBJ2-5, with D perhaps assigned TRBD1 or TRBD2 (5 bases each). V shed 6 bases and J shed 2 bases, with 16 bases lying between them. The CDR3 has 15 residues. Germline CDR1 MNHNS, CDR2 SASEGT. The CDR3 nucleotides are TGTGCCAGCAGAACCTCCGGGGCAATTCAAGAGACCCAGTACTTC. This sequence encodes CASRTSGAIQETQYF.

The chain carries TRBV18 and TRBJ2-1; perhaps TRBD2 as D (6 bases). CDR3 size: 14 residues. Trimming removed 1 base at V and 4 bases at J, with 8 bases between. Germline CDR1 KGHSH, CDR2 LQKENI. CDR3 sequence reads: CASSPLAAYNEQFF. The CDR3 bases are TGTGCCAGCTCACCACTAGCGGCTTACAATGAGCAGTTCTTC.

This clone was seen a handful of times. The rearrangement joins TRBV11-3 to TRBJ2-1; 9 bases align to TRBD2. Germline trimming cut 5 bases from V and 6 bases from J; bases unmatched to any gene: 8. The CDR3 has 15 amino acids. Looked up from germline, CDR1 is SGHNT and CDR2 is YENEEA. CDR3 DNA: TGTGCCAGCAGCCGTGGGGGGACTAGCAGCAATGAGCAGTTCTTC. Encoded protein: CASSRGGTSSNEQFF.

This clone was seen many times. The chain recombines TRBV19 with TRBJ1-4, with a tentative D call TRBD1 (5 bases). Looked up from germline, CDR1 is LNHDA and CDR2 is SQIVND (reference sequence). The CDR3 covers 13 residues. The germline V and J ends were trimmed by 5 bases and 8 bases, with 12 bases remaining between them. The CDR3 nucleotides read TGTGCCAGTAGTGGACAAAGAGGAGAAAAACTGTTTTTT. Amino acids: CASSGQRGEKLFF.

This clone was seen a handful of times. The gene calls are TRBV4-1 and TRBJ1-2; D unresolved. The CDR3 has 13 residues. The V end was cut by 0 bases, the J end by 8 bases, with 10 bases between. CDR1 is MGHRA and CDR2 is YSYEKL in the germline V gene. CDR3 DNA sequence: TGCGCCAGCAGCCAAGATGCGAGCCGGGGCTACACCTTC. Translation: CASSQDASRGYTF.

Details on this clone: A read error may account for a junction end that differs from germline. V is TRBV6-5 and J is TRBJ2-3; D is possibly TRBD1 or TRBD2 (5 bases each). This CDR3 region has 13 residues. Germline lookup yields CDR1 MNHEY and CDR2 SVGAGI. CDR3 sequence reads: CAISDQYGGTQYF. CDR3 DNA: TGTGCCATCAGTGATCAGTATGGGGGTACGCAGTATTTT.

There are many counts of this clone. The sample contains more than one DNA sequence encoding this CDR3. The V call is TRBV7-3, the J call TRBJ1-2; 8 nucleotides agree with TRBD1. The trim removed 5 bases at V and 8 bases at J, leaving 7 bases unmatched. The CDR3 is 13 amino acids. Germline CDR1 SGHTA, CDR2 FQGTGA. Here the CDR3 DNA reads TGTGCCAGCAGCCCCGACAGGGGTAGAGGCTACACCTTC. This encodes CASSPDRGRGYTF.

CDR3 sequence reads: CASSEPGTGRERQYF. The CDR3 region has the DNA TGTGCCAGCTCCGAACCGGGGACAGGGAGAGAACGGCAGTACTTC. This chain joins TRBV18 and TRBJ2-7, with TRBD1 matching 9 bases. The junction had 15 bases not matched to a gene; V was cut back by 6 bases and J by 9 bases. This CDR3 has 15 residues. Germline V lookup: CDR1 KGHSH, CDR2 LQKENI. Variable domain in full (rest from reference TRBV18 and TRBJ2-7): NAGVMQNPRHLVRRRGQEARLRCSPMKGHSHVYWYRQLPEEGLKFMVYLQKENIIDESGMPKERFSAEFPKEGPSILRIQQVVRGDSAAYFCASSEPGTGRERQYFGPGTRLTVT.

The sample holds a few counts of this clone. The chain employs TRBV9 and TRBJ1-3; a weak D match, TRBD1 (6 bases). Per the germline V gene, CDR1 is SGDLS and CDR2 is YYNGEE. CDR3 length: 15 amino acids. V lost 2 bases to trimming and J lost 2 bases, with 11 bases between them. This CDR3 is CASSVHTGTGNTIYF. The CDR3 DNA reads TGTGCCAGCAGCGTCCACACAGGGACTGGAAACACCATATATTTT.

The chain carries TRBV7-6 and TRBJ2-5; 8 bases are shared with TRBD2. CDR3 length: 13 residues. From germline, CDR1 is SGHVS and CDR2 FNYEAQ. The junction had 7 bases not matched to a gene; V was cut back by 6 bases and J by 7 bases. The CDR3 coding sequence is TGTGCCAGCAGTTCAGCGGGAGAGGGGACCCAGTACTTC. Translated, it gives CASSSAGEGTQYF.

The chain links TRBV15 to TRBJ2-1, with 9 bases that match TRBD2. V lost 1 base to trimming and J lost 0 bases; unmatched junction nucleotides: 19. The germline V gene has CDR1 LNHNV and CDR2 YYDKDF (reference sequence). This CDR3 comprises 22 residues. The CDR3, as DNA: TGTGCCACCAGCAGAGGTTCGTTATCAGTTCTAGCGGGAAACTTCTCCTACAATGAGCAGTTCTTC. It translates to CATSRGSLSVLAGNFSYNEQFF.

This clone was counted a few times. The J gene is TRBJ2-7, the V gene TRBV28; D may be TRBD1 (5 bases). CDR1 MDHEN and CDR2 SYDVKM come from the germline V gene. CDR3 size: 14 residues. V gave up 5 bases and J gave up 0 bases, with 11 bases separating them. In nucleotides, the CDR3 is TGTGCCAGCAGTCCCCCGCAGGGCTCCTACGAGCAGTACTTC. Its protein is CASSPPQGSYEQYF.

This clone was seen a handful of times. The CDR3 nucleotides read TGTGCCAGCAGTTACTCTTTGACAGTGAACACTGAAGCTTTCTTT. It codes for CASSYSLTVNTEAFF. The chain links TRBV6-6 to TRBJ1-1; D might be TRBD1 (5 bases). This CDR3 region has 15 residues. V lost 0 bases and J lost 0, with 8 bases in between. Germline assignment: CDR1 MNHNY and CDR2 SVGAGI (reference sequence).